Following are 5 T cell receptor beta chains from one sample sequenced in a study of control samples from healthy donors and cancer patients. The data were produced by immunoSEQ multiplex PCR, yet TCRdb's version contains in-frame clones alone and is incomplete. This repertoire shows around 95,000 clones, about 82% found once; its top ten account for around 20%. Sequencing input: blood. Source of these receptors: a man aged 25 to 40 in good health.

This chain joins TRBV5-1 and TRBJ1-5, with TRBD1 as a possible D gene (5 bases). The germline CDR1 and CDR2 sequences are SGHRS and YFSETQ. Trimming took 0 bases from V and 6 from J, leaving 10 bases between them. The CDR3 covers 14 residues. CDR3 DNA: TGCGCCAGCAGCTTGGGGCAGGGCGTTCAGCCCCAGCATTTT. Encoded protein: CASSLGQGVQPQHF.

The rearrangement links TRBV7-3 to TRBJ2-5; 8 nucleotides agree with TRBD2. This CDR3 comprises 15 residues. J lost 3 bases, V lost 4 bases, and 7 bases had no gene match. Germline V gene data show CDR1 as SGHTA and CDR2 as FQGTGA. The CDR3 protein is CASSSRGGSEETQYF. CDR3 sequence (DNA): TGTGCCAGCAGCTCCCGCGGGGGGTCCGAAGAGACCCAGTACTTC.

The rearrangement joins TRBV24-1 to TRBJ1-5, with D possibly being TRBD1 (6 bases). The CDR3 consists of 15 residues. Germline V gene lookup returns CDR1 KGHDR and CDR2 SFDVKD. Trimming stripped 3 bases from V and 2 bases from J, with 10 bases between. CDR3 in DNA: TGTGCCACCAGTGATCCCCGGACAGGCAATCAGCCCCAGCATTTT. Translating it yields CATSDPRTGNQPQHF.

CDR3 nucleotides: TGCGCCAGCAGCCCGGATAGGGGACAGGCTTACACTGAAGCTTTCTTT. Its protein product is CASSPDRGQAYTEAFF. The rearrangement uses TRBV5-1 and TRBJ1-1, with TRBD1 identical over 8 bases. After removal of 4 bases from V and 3 bases from J, the junction contained 11 bases not matched to a gene. The CDR3 runs to 16 residues. The germline gives CDR1 SGHRS, CDR2 YFSETQ.

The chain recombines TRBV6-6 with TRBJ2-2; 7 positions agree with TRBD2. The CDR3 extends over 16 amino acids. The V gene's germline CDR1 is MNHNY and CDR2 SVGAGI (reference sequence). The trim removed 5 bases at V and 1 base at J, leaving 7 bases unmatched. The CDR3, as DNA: TGTGCCAGCAGTCCGTTAGCGGGCTTGAACACCGGGGAGCTGTTTTTT. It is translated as CASSPLAGLNTGELFF.